This paragraph covers one T cell receptor beta chain sequence. Its cognate antigen is unknown. One end of the junction fails to match germline, which may point to a read error. As every portion of the isolated RNA was reverse transcribed, the sequencing read expressed TCRB transcripts. TCRdb keeps only in-frame clones here, not all; method: immunoSEQ multiplex PCR. The data show hundreds of thousands of clones, roughly 8% seen once. The data derive from a study of beta chain features in type 1 diabetes. CD45RO/CCR7/CD25/CD127/CD95/CD27 sorting isolated CD4+ naive, central memory, regulatory and stem cell-like memory cells. Whole-study results and caveats: VDJ junctions from patients with type 1 diabetes contained fewer insertions and more deletions. Shortening that was moderate but significant affected the TCRB CDR3s of Type 1 diabetes patients in all four CD4+ subsets. It was among patients, rather than healthy donors, that naive, central memory and Treg TCRB repertoires appeared more similar.

CDR1 is SEHNR and CDR2 is FQNEAQ in the germline V gene (reference sequence). The CDR3 is 15 amino acids. V is TRBV7-9 and J is TRBJ2-4; 7 bases line up with TRBD1. This TCR came from a woman younger than 30 in good health. The source material was central memory CD4+ T cells from blood. Here the CDR3 reads CASSSGRGTENIQYF. CDR3 nucleotides: TGTGCCAGCAGCTCTGGTCGAGGGACAGAAAATATTCAGTACTTC.